This entry features one T cell receptor (beta chain) sequence. This table comes from immunoSEQ multiplex PCR, and its TCRdb copy is limited to in-frame clones, with some not included. In total, the table holds roughly 40,000 clones. These data belong to a study of T cells in women clearing cervical HPV infection. Study overall: For cases, blood was sampled a median 149 days after lesion detection, interquartile range about 90 to 210 days.

The clonotype was recovered from a woman between 18 and 69 years old with a cervical HPV16 infection that either progressed to CIN3+ or cleared (not recorded which). The source material was blood buffy coat.

The CDR3 here is CASSVGGTYDYTF. Incomplete CDR3 DNA: TGTGCCAGCAGTGTCGGGGGGACCTACGAC. This chain uses TRBV2 with TRBJ1-2, with a weak D call TRBD1 (5 bases). The read ends 3 residues before the CDR3 terminus; that terminus is restored from the germline J gene. The CDR3 spans 13 residues. Germline V gene lookup returns CDR1 SNHLY and CDR2 FYNNEI.